This paragraph reports one T cell receptor (beta chain). What antigen it recognizes has not been identified. No much larger clonotype is one base removed from it; base qualities were not supplied. CDR1 and CDR2, looked up from the germline V gene, are SGHTA and FQGNSA. Trimming at the junction amounts to 5 bases on V and 4 bases on J, and the germline ends lie 8 bases apart. The CDR3 has 12 amino acids, counting the end cysteine and phenylalanine. The sequence is cut down to CDR3 DNA, 36 bases in frame from base 1. This specimen belongs to a study of shared clonotypes between healthy human individuals (dated by TCRdb to 2018 to 2021). Looking at the study overall: A couple of women and a few men aged 18 to 49 years were included in the cohort. For each donor, CD4 naive and CD4 memory were each run on three plates, CD8 naive on two plates, and CD8 memory on one plate. Blood TCR repertoires of a handful of healthy adults were deeply sequenced to estimate repertoire size and the extent of clonotype sharing between individuals. Leukapheresis yielded between about 0.85 and 9 billion PBMCs per donor. Libraries were prepared and TCR repertoires were sequenced by different laboratories using diverse techniques, in order to increase sequencing depth and limit assay-specific biases. Study-wide conclusions, independent of this receptor: Compared with non-shared clonotypes, clonotypes shared by all four sorted-subset donors had higher generation probabilities. Sampling was restricted to blood, and TCR repertoires in tissue are likely to differ from TCR repertoires in blood. Based on pairwise subsampling, the degree of clonotype sharing among donors was expected to be affected by sequencing depth. Even with the large sequencing depth, rarefaction of the sorted-subset datasets indicated that sequencing was incomplete. Naive subsets generally had larger estimated clonotype richness than memory subsets. Sharing across a few donors was observed for about 5% of naive CD4, under 4% of naive CD8, over 2% of memory CD4, and roughly 0.4% of memory CD8 clonotypes. Because the study included a small number of donors, the genetic and exposure-history diversity represented was limited.

Using the deep immunoSEQ assay, multiplex PCR amplified TCR CDR3 regions from genomic DNA. Genomic DNA extracted from each cell subset was distributed evenly over all wells of several immunoSEQ 96-well plates, and each plate served as one replicate. For sorted subsets, each replicate PCR was loaded with roughly 200 ng genomic DNA, equivalent to 30,000 or so T cell genomes. The purified libraries were quantified using a Qubit 3.0 fluorometer, sized with a Bioanalyzer 2100, and then quantified again using the KAPA Library Quantification kit. Every immunoSEQ 96-well plate was sequenced on a dedicated single-read 150-cycle Illumina NextSeq 550 flow cell. In the paper's pipeline: The immunoSEQ output contained only junctional sequences without quality scores, so filtering could not match that applied to full-length reads. Sequences were annotated with PyIR, a Python wrapper for IgBLAST v1.9, and V/J genes and CDR3 were assigned using IMGT germline references. Reads were removed for weak V/J assignments (E-value above 1e-6), missing CDR3, stop codons, out-of-frame junctions, or ambiguous translated residues. V3J clonotypes were defined as sequences sharing the same inferred V gene, J gene, and CDR3 amino acid sequence. Percentage overlap between repertoires was computed as shared unique clonotypes divided by the size of the smaller repertoire. Richness of each repertoire was evaluated using RTK rarefaction, the Chao1 estimator, and Recon v2.1 estimates of unobserved clonotypes. OLGA was used to compute generation probabilities for all TCRbeta clonotypes that the gDNA method yielded from a handful of donors. The table comes from immuneACCESS by way of TCRdb, which keeps in-frame sequences with V and J called. Part of the clones is missing from these tables; in studies checked, under half for an unresolved V gene and the rest for unknown reasons. That table is the source of V, J and clone size, and D and trimming were worked out from the DNA. For this sample the table gives about 2.4 million clones, of which 93% were detected only once. Clones ranked in the top ten supply around 0.37% of the sample.

Healthy HIV-negative adults with no recently reported acute infections or vaccinations were included as donors. All donors were Caucasian adults living in Nashville, Tennessee, USA. CD4+ T cells were enriched by magnetic negative selection; naive cells were then positively selected on CD45RA, and the negative fraction formed the memory subset. After blood collection by leukapheresis, PBMCs were isolated using Ficoll-Histopaque density gradient centrifugation and then cryopreserved in the vapor phase of liquid nitrogen. Analytical flow cytometry was used to check the purity and quantity of each magnetically sorted T cell population. Genomic DNA was isolated from each sorted fraction and quantified by UV absorbance on a Nanodrop 2000c.

The TCR originated in a man aged 18 to 29 in good health. Some clones in this sample may be carry-over from other donors' samples. Source material: naive CD4+ T cells from PBMCs. In the paper's terms, the cell subset or site label means: CD45RA+ positively selected. The sequence links TRBV7-2 to TRBJ1-1; the D gene is possibly TRBD1, with 6 bases matching. The nucleotide sequence is TGTGCCAGCAGCGAACAGGGCACTGAAGCTTTCTTT. It is translated as CASSEQGTEAFF.